This paragraph covers one T cell receptor beta chain sequence. The data derive from a study of blood T cell repertoires in COVID-19. About the study: The study drew acute and convalescent COVID-19 samples from the United States, Italy and Spain. From T cells, B-cell-depleted T cells, or PBMCs came the material, which was cDNA or gDNA.

As handled by the study authors: It was from reference gene primer amplification that nucleated cell counts were estimated. Clones were read by immunoSEQ multiplex PCR, and TCRdb kept only the in-frame ones, dropping some. V and J calls and clone size follow that table, whereas D and trimming were derived from the DNA. The sample has 250,000 or so clones, 86% seen once. The sample taken for sequencing was peripheral blood. The sequence was collected from a woman under 40 with active or convalescent COVID-19.

CDR3 DNA sequence: TGTGCCAGCAGTTTAAGCAGGACAGGGGGCTATGGAGACAATCAGCCCCAGCATTTT. Translating it yields CASSLSRTGGYGDNQPQHF. The chain employs TRBV28 and TRBJ1-5; 11 positions agree with TRBD1. J gave up 3 bases and V 2 bases, and 12 bases lay outside the gene matches. Germline CDR1 and CDR2: MDHEN and SYDVKM. This CDR3 contains 19 residues. The complete variable domain, with remaining parts taken from reference TRBV28 and TRBJ1-5, reads DVKVTQSSRYLVKRTGEKVFLECVQDMDHENMFWYRQDPGLGLRLIYFSYDVKMKEKGDIPEGYSVSREKKERFSLILESASTNQTSMYLCASSLSRTGGYGDNQPQHFGDGTRLSIL.